The source of this T cell receptor beta chain is a study of blood T cell repertoires in COVID-19. On the study more broadly: The United States, Italy and Spain provided the acute and convalescent COVID-19 samples.

The age range of participants was about 18 to 95 years, with residence in more than 20 US areas. Clinical history as reported by participants underpinned cohort assignment. Clones were sequenced by immunoSEQ multiplex PCR, and TCRdb holds only the in-frame ones, with some missing. The sample holds approximately 140,000 clones, 84% seen once. This sequence originates from a man aged 35-49 years with acute COVID-19. Input material: PBMCs or T cells enriched from blood (not recorded which).

CDR3 nucleotide sequence: TGTGCCAGCAGCCTTACAGTGGCCGTATCCGACTACACCTTC. This encodes CASSLTVAVSDYTF. This chain links TRBV3-1 (or the pseudogene TRBV3-2) with TRBJ1-2, with D unclear. The V end lost 4 bases, the J end lost 10 bases, and 19 bases lay between the germline ends. CDR3 length: 14 residues. CDR1 and CDR2 (germline): LGHDT, YNNKEL (reference sequence).